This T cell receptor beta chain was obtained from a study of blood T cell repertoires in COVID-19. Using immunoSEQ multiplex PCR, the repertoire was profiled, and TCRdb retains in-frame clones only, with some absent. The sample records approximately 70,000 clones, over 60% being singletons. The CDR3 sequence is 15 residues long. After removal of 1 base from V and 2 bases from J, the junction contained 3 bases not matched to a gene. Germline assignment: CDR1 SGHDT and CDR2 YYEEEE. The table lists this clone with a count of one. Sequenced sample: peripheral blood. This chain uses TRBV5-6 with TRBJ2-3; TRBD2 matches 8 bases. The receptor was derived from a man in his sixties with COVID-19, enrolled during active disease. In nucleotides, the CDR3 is TGTGCCAGCAGCTTGAAGCGGGGGTTCACAGATACGCAGTATTTT. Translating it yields CASSLKRGFTDTQYF.